These T cell receptor beta chains were read from a single sample in a study of T cells in narcolepsy. TCRdb's copy holds only in-frame clones and misses some; the assay was immunoSEQ multiplex PCR. This sample has about 27,000 clones, with about four fifths found just once. Sequencing was performed on CD45RA- memory CD4+ T cells from PBMCs. Every receptor here comes from a human donor with narcolepsy. Both conserved end residues are part of each CDR3. A D gene is named only where the DNA matches it firmly. Only some rows state a clone size, as once, few, many or a class for expanded clones.

>.|TRBJ1-5|.|TRBV27
TGTGCCAGCAGTTTAGAGTCGGGTGATAGCAATCAGCCCCAGCATTTT
CASSLESGDSNQPQHF
>.|TRBJ2-7|.|TRBV7-3
TGTGCCAGCAGCCCGGCGGGCCGGGGGCACGAGCAGTACTTC
CASSPAGRGHEQYF
>.|TRBJ1-4|.|TRBV7-2
TGTGCCAGCAGTCGACAGGCCCATAATGAAAAACTGTTTTTT
CASSRQAHNEKLFF
>.|TRBJ1-3|.|TRBV5-1
TGCGCCAGCAGCCCGGGACGGACCTCCTTTGACAGCTCTGGAAACACCATATATTTT
CASSPGRTSFDSSGNTIYF
>.|TRBJ1-2|.|TRBV21-1
TGTGCCAGCAGCAAAATCATACAGCGCCGGGGCTACACCTTC
CASSKIIQRRGYTF
>.|TRBJ2-5|.|TRBV4-2
TGTGCCAGCAGCTCCCTGGCGGGGACCCAAGAGACCCAGTACTTC
CASSSLAGTQETQYF
>.|TRBJ1-3|.|TRBV30
TGTGCCTGGAGCGGAGGGGCCGGAAACACCATATATTTT
CAWSGGAGNTIYF
>.|TRBJ2-3|.|TRBV19
TGTGCCAGTAGTGAGGGGGGACAGTTACTCACAGATACGCAGTATTTT
CASSEGGQLLTDTQYF
>.|TRBJ1-1|.|TRBV9
TGTGCCAGCAGCCTGGTGAACACTGAAGCTTTCTTT
CASSLVNTEAFF
>few|TRBJ2-1|.|TRBV5-1
TGCGCCAGCAGTTTCAATTGGGGGGCCAGGTATGAGCAGTTCTTC
CASSFNWGARYEQFF
>.|TRBJ1-1|TRBD1|TRBV7-9
TGTGCCAGCAGCTTAGAAGGGACAGGCTGGAAAGCTTTCTTT
CASSLEGTGWKAFF
>.|TRBJ2-1|.|TRBV5-5
TGTGCCAGCAGCTTGGACCACGGATCCTACAATGAGCAGTTCTTC
CASSLDHGSYNEQFF
>.|TRBJ2-5|TRBD2|TRBV5-1
TGCGCCAGCAGCCTCGGACTAGCGGGGGGGCTGGAGACCCAGTACTTC
CASSLGLAGGLETQYF
>.|TRBJ2-4|.|TRBV7-9
TGTGCCAGCAGCCCCCGTGGCCCCGACATTCAGTACTTC
CASSPRGPDIQYF
>.|TRBJ1-6|.|TRBV10-1
TGCGCCAGCAGTGAGAGTGGGGCCAGGGGCTCACCCCTCCACTTT
CASSESGARGSPLHF
>.|TRBJ2-3|.|TRBV7-7
TGTGCCAGCAGCTTATCCGACTCTGACACAGATACGCAGTATTTT
CASSLSDSDTDTQYF
>.|TRBJ2-4|TRBD1|TRBV6-6
TGTGCCAGCAGCAATCTGGGACAGATCGACATTCAGTACTTC
CASSNLGQIDIQYF
>once|TRBJ2-2|.|TRBV25-1
TGTGCCAGCAATCCTTCCGGGACTTCGAACACCGGGGAGCTGTTTTTT
CASNPSGTSNTGELFF
>.|TRBJ2-7|.|TRBV20-1
TGCAGTGCTAGGACTACCTACGAGCAGTACTTC
CSARTTYEQYF
>once|TRBJ1-1|.|TRBV19
TGTGCCAGTAGTATAGGGGGGAGGGACACTGAAGCTTTCTTT
CASSIGGRDTEAFF
>few|TRBJ2-4|TRBD1|TRBV14
TGTGCCAGCAGCCAATCCCCTAGGGGACAGGGGTTATTTACATCGCGAAACATTCAGTACTTC
CASSQSPRGQGLFTSRNIQYF
>.|TRBJ2-1|TRBD2|TRBV5-4
TGTGCCAGCGGCGCCGGGGGGGCGTCCTACAATGAGCAGTTCTTC
CASGAGGASYNEQFF
>.|TRBJ2-7|TRBD2|TRBV6-5
TGTGCCAGCAGCCCCTATAGCGGGGGGGATTACGAGCAGTACTTC
CASSPYSGGDYEQYF
>.|TRBJ2-3|TRBD2|TRBV4-1
TGCGCCAGCAGCCGGACTAGCGGGGACATCACAGATACGCAGTATTTT
CASSRTSGDITDTQYF
>.|TRBJ1-4|.|TRBV5-5
TGTGCCAGCAGCTTGAAGGTCCGACAGGCTCAAGATGAAAAACTGTTTTTT
CASSLKVRQAQDEKLFF
>few|TRBJ2-3|TRBD2|TRBV6-1
TGTGCCAGCAGTGAACCCGGGGGGGCCACAGATACGCAGTATTTT
CASSEPGGATDTQYF
>.|TRBJ1-3|.|TRBV7-2
TGTGCCAGCAGCTTATCTCTGGGAGGCGGAAACACCATATATTTT
CASSLSLGGGNTIYF
>.|TRBJ2-5|.|TRBV30
TGTGCCTGCCAGCAGGGGTGGGAGACCCAGTACTTC
CACQQGWETQYF
>.|TRBJ2-7|.|TRBV5-6
TGTGCCAGCAGACGTGTCCCAGAGGGCGAGCAGTACTTC
CASRRVPEGEQYF
>.|TRBJ2-1|TRBD2|TRBV18
TGTGCCAGCTCACCCCTTGGACTAGCGGGGAATGAGCAGTTCTTC
CASSPLGLAGNEQFF
>.|TRBJ2-7|TRBD1|TRBV14
TGTGCCAGCAGCCTCCGGACAGGGCCTTCCTACGAGCAGTACTTC
CASSLRTGPSYEQYF
>.|TRBJ1-2|TRBD1|TRBV6-1
TGTGCCAGCAGTGAAAGGGAGGGACAGGTGAACTATGGCTACACCTTC
CASSEREGQVNYGYTF
>.|TRBJ2-3|.|TRBV7-9
TGTGCCAGCAGCTTAGGGGGGAAGAGGTCAGATACGCAGTATTTT
CASSLGGKRSDTQYF
>.|TRBJ2-3|TRBD1|TRBV5-4
TGTGCCAGCAGCCAAGAATGGGGACAGGGGGGGACAGATACGCAGTATTTT
CASSQEWGQGGTDTQYF
>.|TRBJ2-1|.|TRBV2
TGTGCCAGCAATCAGGACCGCAATGAGCAGTTCTTC
CASNQDRNEQFF
>.|TRBJ2-3|TRBD2|TRBV5-4
TGTGCCAGCGGGTTAGCGGGAACGACAGATACGCAGTATTTT
CASGLAGTTDTQYF
>.|TRBJ1-2|.|TRBV18
TGTGCCAGCTCACCACGCCTAGGAGGCGACGGCTACACCTTC
CASSPRLGGDGYTF
>.|TRBJ1-5|.|TRBV14
TGTGCCAGCAGCCAAGACAGGTCTTTGCCCCAGCATTTT
CASSQDRSLPQHF
>.|TRBJ1-1|TRBD1|TRBV10-3
TGTGCCATCAGCCGGGACAGGGAGAACACTGAAGCTTTCTTT
CAISRDRENTEAFF
>.|TRBJ2-6|TRBD1|TRBV7-9
TGTGCCAGCAGCAAAGGGACAGGTTTCTCTGGGGCCAACGTCCTGACTTTC
CASSKGTGFSGANVLTF
>.|TRBJ1-2|.|TRBV6-5
TGTGCCAGCAGTGTCCAGGACAGTTACAACTATGGCTACACCTTC
CASSVQDSYNYGYTF
>.|TRBJ2-7|TRBD1|TRBV28
TGTGCCAGCAGTTTTACAGGGGGCATATACGAGCAGTACTTC
CASSFTGGIYEQYF
>.|TRBJ2-7|TRBD2|TRBV5-6
TGTGCCAGCAGCCCCCTGGGGGAGGGCAGCTCCTACGAGCAGTACTTC
CASSPLGEGSSYEQYF
>.|TRBJ1-2|.|TRBV7-8
TGTGCCAGCAGCCCTGATCATGGAGGCTACACCTTC
CASSPDHGGYTF
>.|TRBJ2-1|.|TRBV5-6
TGTGCCAGCAGCCAGGTGGATTCGCGGGGATTAAACAATGAGCAGTTCTTC
CASSQVDSRGLNNEQFF
>.|TRBJ2-1|TRBD2|TRBV6-1
TGTGCCAGCAGTGAATCCATAGGGAGGGGCAATGAGCAGTTCTTC
CASSESIGRGNEQFF
>.|TRBJ1-5|.|TRBV18
TGTGCCAGCTCACCAGTGGGGACGGATCAGCCCCAGCATTTT
CASSPVGTDQPQHF
>.|TRBJ2-5|TRBD2|TRBV4-2
TGTGCCAGCAGCCAAGAATCCAGGATAGCGGGGGGAGGGGAGACCCAGTACTTC
CASSQESRIAGGGETQYF
>.|TRBJ2-5|.|TRBV6-5
TGTGCCAGCAAGCCCGGGGGCGGACAAGAGACCCAGTACTTC
CASKPGGGQETQYF
>.|TRBJ2-1|.|TRBV20-1
TGCAGTGCTAGTGACAATGAGCAGTTCTTC
CSASDNEQFF
>.|TRBJ2-5|.|TRBV5-1
TGCGCCAGCAGCTTCGGGGAGTTCCCAAAGAGGACCCAGTACTTC
CASSFGEFPKRTQYF
>.|TRBJ2-7|.|TRBV5-8
TGTGCCAGCAGCTTGGTGAGTAACAGGGTGGAAGAGCAGTACTTC
CASSLVSNRVEEQYF
>once|TRBJ1-1|.|TRBV5-6
TGTGCCAGCAGCTTGAGCCCAGGGGACACTGAAGCTTTCTTT
CASSLSPGDTEAFF
>few|TRBJ1-5|.|TRBV19
TGTGCCAGTATGCCAGCGATAAATCAGCCCCAGCATTTT
CASMPAINQPQHF
>.|TRBJ2-3|TRBD1|TRBV9
TGTGCCAGCAGCGTAGGGGACAGGGATCCAGATACGCAGTATTTT
CASSVGDRDPDTQYF
>once|TRBJ2-3|.|TRBV20-1
TGCAGTGCGCTAGATAAAGATACGCAGTATTTT
CSALDKDTQYF